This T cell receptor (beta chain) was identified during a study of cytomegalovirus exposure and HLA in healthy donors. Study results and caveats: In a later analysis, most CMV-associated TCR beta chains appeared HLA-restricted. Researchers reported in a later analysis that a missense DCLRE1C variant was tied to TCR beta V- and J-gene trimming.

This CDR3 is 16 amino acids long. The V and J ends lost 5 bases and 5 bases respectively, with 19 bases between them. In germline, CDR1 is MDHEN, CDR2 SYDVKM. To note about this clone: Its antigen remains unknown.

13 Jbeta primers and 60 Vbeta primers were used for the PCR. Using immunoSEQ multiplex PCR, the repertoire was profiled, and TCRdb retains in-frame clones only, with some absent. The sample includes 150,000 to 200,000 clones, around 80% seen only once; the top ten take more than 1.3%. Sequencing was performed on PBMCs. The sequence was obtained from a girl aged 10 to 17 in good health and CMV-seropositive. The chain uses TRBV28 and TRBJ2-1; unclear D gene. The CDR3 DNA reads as TGTGCCAGCAGTACAACAAGCGCCCTCCCCCACAATGAGCAGTTCTTC. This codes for CASSTTSALPHNEQFF.